The entry below gives a single TCR beta chain sequence along with its context. Its antigen is unknown. The data were taken from a study of regulatory T cells. The PCR used 52 TRBV and 13 TRBJ primers. Sequenced by immunoSEQ multiplex PCR; TCRdb stores in-frame clones only, minus some. The data show 30,000 to 40,000 clones, with roughly 90% seen just once and over 2% held by the top ten. Two CD3G-deficient patients had more severe autoimmunity; all had some. Sorting split CD4+ cells into CD25-high CD127-low Tregs and CD25-low CD127-high conventional T cells. The CDR3 is 13 residues long. The V end was cut by 2 bases, the J end by 8 bases, with 9 bases between. Germline values: CDR1 MNHNS, CDR2 SASEGT. Study observations and caveats: In CD3G-deficient patients, conventional CD4+ T cells were enriched for hydrophobic CDR3 residues at positions 6 and 7.

The sequence was obtained from a person between 18 and 30 years old with CD3G deficiency. The chain links TRBV6-1 to TRBJ1-4; no firm D call. The specimen was conventional CD4+ T cells sorted from blood. Here the CDR3 DNA reads TGTGCCAGCAGTGAAAAGGGCCTAGAAAAACTGTTTTTT. It is translated as CASSEKGLEKLFF.